The 18 T cell receptor beta chains below all came from one sample that was sequenced in a study of OX40 agonist ivuxolimab in advanced cancers. TCRdb keeps only in-frame clones here, not all; method: immunoSEQ multiplex PCR. This sample has 35,000 to 40,000 clones; roughly 82% occur once, and the top ten carry 1.8%. The sample was CD4+ or CD8+ T cells sorted from blood, taken in a trial of the OX40 agonist ivuxolimab. Every receptor here comes from an adult with an advanced solid tumor such as melanoma, head and neck, liver or kidney cancer.

The chain couples TRBV5-1 to TRBJ2-3; unclear D gene. The CDR3 is made up of 14 amino acids. The ends were cut back, 0 bases at V and 0 bases at J, with 5 bases in the middle. The germline V gene encodes CDR1 SGHRS and CDR2 YFSETQ. The CDR3 spells CASSLDTSTDTQYF. CDR3 DNA: TGCGCCAGCAGCTTGGACACTAGCACAGATACGCAGTATTTT.

This chain links TRBV7-2 with TRBJ1-5, with D uncertain. The CDR3 runs to 12 residues. V lost 8 bases and J 2 bases, leaving 7 bases between the germline ends. Germline CDR1 reads SGHTA; CDR2 reads FQGNSA. The CDR3 DNA reads TGTGCCAGCGCGGAGGGCAATCAGCCCCAGCATTTT. Its translation is CASAEGNQPQHF.

This chain joins TRBV20-1 and TRBJ2-7, with D possibly being TRBD1 (5 bases). The CDR3 is 11 residues long. CDR1 is DFQATT, CDR2 SNEGSKA, per germline (reference sequence). V dropped 3 bases and J dropped 4 bases, with 7 bases sitting between them. The CDR3 loop is CSASPGYEQYF. CDR3 nucleotides: TGCAGTGCTAGCCCAGGGTACGAGCAGTACTTC.

The V call is TRBV5-1, the J call TRBJ2-7; 11 nucleotides align to TRBD2. The CDR3 is 15 residues long. Germline CDR1 is SGHRS and CDR2 is YFSETQ. V dropped 1 base and J dropped 3; count of bases not matched to a gene: 3. The CDR3 DNA follows: TGCGCCAGCAGCTTGAGACTAGCGGGGAACTACGAGCAGTACTTC. This translates into CASSLRLAGNYEQYF.

This clone was seen a single time. J is TRBJ2-1 and V is TRBV7-8, with D perhaps TRBD2 (6 bases). The CDR3 covers 17 residues. The germline gives CDR1 SGHVS, CDR2 FQNEAQ. V shed 5 bases and J shed 2 bases, with 19 bases lying between them. This chain's CDR3 is CASSLGRVTRAYNEQFF. Written as DNA, the CDR3 is TGTGCCAGCAGCCTAGGCCGCGTGACTAGGGCCTACAATGAGCAGTTCTTC.

The chain uses TRBV9 and TRBJ1-6; D unresolved. The germline gives CDR1 SGDLS, CDR2 YYNGEE. The CDR3 has 15 amino acids. Between the trimmed V and J ends, which lost 1 base and 5 bases, there was a span of 10 bases. This chain's CDR3 is CASSVRTDNNSPLHF. The CDR3 DNA follows: TGTGCCAGCAGCGTAAGGACGGATAATAATTCACCCCTCCACTTT.

The V and J genes are TRBV6-5 and TRBJ1-2, with 7 nucleotides matching TRBD1. With V trimmed by 0 bases and J by 4 bases, 5 bases remained unmatched. CDR3 length: 15 amino acids. Germline CDR1 is MNHEY and CDR2 is SVGAGI. CDR3 sequence: CASSYSQTGLYGYTF. CDR3 sequence (DNA): TGTGCCAGCAGTTACTCCCAGACAGGGCTCTATGGCTACACCTTC.

The V gene is TRBV7-3, the J gene TRBJ2-1; TRBD2 matches at 10 bases. CDR3 size: 14 residues. The germline CDR1 and CDR2 sequences are SGHTA and FQGTGA. J was trimmed by 7 bases and V by 2 bases; bases with no gene match: 2. CDR3 bases: TGTGCCAGCAGCTTAGCACTAGCGGGGAATGAGCAGTTCTTC. Its protein product is CASSLALAGNEQFF.

The chain uses TRBV5-1 and TRBJ1-6, with no clear D. CDR1 and CDR2 (germline): SGHRS, YFSETQ. The CDR3 runs 15 residues. V shed 2 bases and J shed 5 bases, with 11 bases lying between them. CDR3 sequence (DNA): TGCGCCAGCAGCTTAGGTTTACTGAATAATTCACCCCTCCACTTT. This encodes CASSLGLLNNSPLHF.

This chain uses TRBV11-3 with TRBJ2-5; D uncertain. V was shortened by 1 base and J by 2 bases, with 2 bases between the two germline ends. The CDR3 covers 12 residues. The germline V gene has CDR1 SGHNT and CDR2 YENEEA. The CDR3 DNA reads as TGTGCCAGCAGCTTAGGTCAAGAGACCCAGTACTTC. Protein product: CASSLGQETQYF.

V gene TRBV5-1 combines with J gene TRBJ1-1; weak D call: TRBD1 (5 bases). V was trimmed by 4 bases and J by 0 bases, leaving 13 bases between them. In germline, CDR1 is SGHRS, CDR2 YFSETQ. This CDR3 has 15 residues. CDR3 loop: CASSRRQTMNTEAFF. DNA of the CDR3: TGCGCCAGCAGCAGACGACAGACGATGAACACTGAAGCTTTCTTT.

This rearrangement joins TRBV30 to TRBJ2-7; D tentatively fits TRBD1 or TRBD2 (5 bases each). V was cut by 0 bases and J by 2 bases, with 5 bases left in between. The CDR3 runs 12 residues. Per germline, CDR1 GTSNPN and CDR2 SVGIG (reference sequence). In nucleotides, the CDR3 is TGTGCCTGGAGTGTGGGGGCCTACGAGCAGTACTTC. The encoded protein is CAWSVGAYEQYF.

The CDR3 region is CAIRQGVASTGELFF. Written as DNA, the CDR3 is TGTGCCATCAGGCAGGGGGTGGCTAGCACCGGGGAGCTGTTTTTT. V and J are TRBV10-3 and TRBJ2-2, with 7 bases lining up with TRBD1. V was clipped by 6 bases and J by 4 bases; unmatched bases: 8. The germline CDR1 and CDR2 sequences are ENHRY and SYGVKD. CDR3 length: 15 amino acids.

The genes are TRBV11-2 and TRBJ2-3; D remains unclear. Trimming took off 1 base at V and 0 bases at J, with 5 bases between the two ends. CDR3 length: 14 residues. CDR1 and CDR2 from the germline V gene are SGHAT and FQNNGV. CDR3 protein: CASSLGTSTDTQYF. CDR3 sequence (DNA): TGTGCCAGCAGCTTAGGCACTAGCACAGATACGCAGTATTTT.

The chain is built from TRBV27 and TRBJ1-6, with D possibly matching TRBD1 (5 bases). CDR1 and CDR2 (germline): MNHEY, SMNVEV (reference sequence). V lost 3 bases, J lost 5 bases, and 8 bases lay in between. The CDR3 runs 14 residues. The CDR3 DNA is TGTGCCAGCAGTTTGGGCAGGGATAATTCACCCCTCCACTTT. Its translation: CASSLGRDNSPLHF.

The chain links TRBV7-8 to TRBJ2-5; TRBD2 matches 9 bases. This CDR3 has 18 residues. Germline V gene lookup returns CDR1 SGHVS and CDR2 FQNEAQ. V was clipped by 5 bases and J by 3 bases; unmatched bases: 16. The CDR3 DNA is TGTGCCAGCAGCCCTACGAGTCTAGCGGGGCCGAGGAAAGAGACCCAGTACTTC. It translates to CASSPTSLAGPRKETQYF.

The V and J genes are TRBV15 and TRBJ2-7; D remains unclear. From germline, CDR1 is LNHNV and CDR2 YYDKDF (reference sequence). Trimming pared 0 bases from V and 0 bases from J, leaving 9 bases between. This CDR3 spans 15 amino acids. The CDR3 DNA is TGTGCCACCAGCAGAGATAGGACCGTCTCCTACGAGCAGTACTTC. Translated, it gives CATSRDRTVSYEQYF.

This clone was seen only once. V is TRBV2 and J is TRBJ2-7, with TRBD1 matching 8 bases. This CDR3 spans 14 amino acids. In germline, CDR1 is SNHLY, CDR2 FYNNEI. V was pared by 6 bases and J by 3 bases, with 7 bases of the junction left unmatched. CDR3 nucleotide sequence: TGTGCCAGCAGGAGGACAGGGTTTTACTACGAGCAGTACTTC. Translated: CASRRTGFYYEQYF.